This TCR beta chain was captured in a study of blood T cell repertoires in COVID-19. The trim removed 2 bases at V and 2 bases at J, leaving 6 bases unmatched. The length of the CDR3 is 16 residues. CDR1 and CDR2 from the germline V gene are MNHEY and SVGAGI. The protocol was immunoSEQ multiplex PCR, while the TCRdb copy is restricted to in-frame clones and leaves out a portion. This table has 95,000 to 120,000 clones, 88% appearing once. The chain uses TRBV6-5 and TRBJ2-1; the match to TRBD2 covers 7 bases. The source is a human donor in a cohort sampled during active COVID-19. Sequencing used peripheral blood. The CDR3 DNA sequence: TGTGCCAGCAGTTACGGGGGAGGGGCGACCTACAATGAGCAGTTCTTC. As protein: CASSYGGGATYNEQFF.